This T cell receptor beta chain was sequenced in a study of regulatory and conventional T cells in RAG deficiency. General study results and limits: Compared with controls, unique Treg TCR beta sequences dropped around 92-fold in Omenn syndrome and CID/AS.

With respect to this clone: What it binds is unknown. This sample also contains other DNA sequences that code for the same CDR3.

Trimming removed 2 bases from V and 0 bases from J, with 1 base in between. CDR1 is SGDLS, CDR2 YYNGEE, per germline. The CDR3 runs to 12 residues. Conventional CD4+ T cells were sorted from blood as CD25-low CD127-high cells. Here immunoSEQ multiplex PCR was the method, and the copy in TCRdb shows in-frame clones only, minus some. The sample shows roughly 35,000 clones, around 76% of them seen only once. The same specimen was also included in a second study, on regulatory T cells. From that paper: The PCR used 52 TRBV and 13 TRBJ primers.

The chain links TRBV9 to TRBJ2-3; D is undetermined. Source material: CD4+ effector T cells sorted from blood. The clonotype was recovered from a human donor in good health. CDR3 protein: CASSVSTDTQYF. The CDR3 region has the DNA TGTGCCAGCAGCGTTAGCACAGATACGCAGTATTTT. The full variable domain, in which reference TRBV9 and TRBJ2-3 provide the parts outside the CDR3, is DSGVTQTPKHLITATGQRVTLRCSPRSGDLSVYWYQQSLDQGLQFLIQYYNGEERAKGNILERFSAQQFPDLHSELNLSSLELGDSALYFCASSVSTDTQYFGPGTRLTVL.